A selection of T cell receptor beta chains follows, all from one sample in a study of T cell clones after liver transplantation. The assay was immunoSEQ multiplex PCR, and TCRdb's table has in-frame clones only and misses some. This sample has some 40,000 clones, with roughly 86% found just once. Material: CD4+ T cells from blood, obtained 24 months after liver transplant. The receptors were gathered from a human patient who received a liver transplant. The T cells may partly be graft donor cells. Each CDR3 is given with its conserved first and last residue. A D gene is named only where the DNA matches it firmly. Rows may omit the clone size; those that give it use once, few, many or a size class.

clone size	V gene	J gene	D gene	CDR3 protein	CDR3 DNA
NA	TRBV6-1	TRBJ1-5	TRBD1	CASSEDRGNQPQHF	TGTGCCAGCAGTGAAGACAGGGGAAATCAGCCCCAGCATTTT
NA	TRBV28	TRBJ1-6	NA	CASGSGALNSPLHF	TGTGCCAGCGGGTCGGGGGCGTTGAATTCACCCCTCCACTTT
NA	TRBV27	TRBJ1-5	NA	CASSLSMGGISNQPQHF	TGTGCCAGCAGTTTATCGATGGGAGGGATTAGCAATCAGCCCCAGCATTTT
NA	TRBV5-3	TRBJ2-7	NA	CATRDSSYEQYF	TGTGCCACTAGAGATAGCTCCTACGAGCAGTACTTC
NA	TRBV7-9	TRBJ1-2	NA	CASSSGTSIYGYTF	TGTGCCAGCAGTTCCGGGACAAGCATCTATGGCTACACCTTC
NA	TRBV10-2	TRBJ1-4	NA	CASSQRGSEKLFF	TGCGCCAGCAGTCAAAGGGGAAGTGAAAAACTGTTTTTT
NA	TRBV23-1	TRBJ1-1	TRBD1	CASSQPRDRVDTEAFF	TGCGCCAGCAGTCAACCCCGGGACAGGGTTGACACTGAAGCTTTCTTT
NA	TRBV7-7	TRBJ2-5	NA	CASSPAGATGETQYF	TGTGCCAGCAGCCCGGCAGGGGCGACGGGGGAGACCCAGTACTTC
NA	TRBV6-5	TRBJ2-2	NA	CASKREPDGELFF	TGTGCCAGCAAGAGGGAACCGGACGGGGAGCTGTTTTTT
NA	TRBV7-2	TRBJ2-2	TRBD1	CASSSTTGNYITGELFF	TGTGCCAGCAGCTCCACGACAGGGAACTACATTACCGGGGAGCTGTTTTTT
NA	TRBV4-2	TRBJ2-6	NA	CASSQEGQRASSGANVLTF	TGTGCCAGCAGCCAAGAAGGGCAGCGGGCGAGCTCTGGGGCCAACGTCCTGACTTTC
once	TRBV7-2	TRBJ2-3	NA	CASPPLPTTDTQYF	TGTGCCAGCCCCCCTTTACCGACCACAGATACGCAGTATTTT
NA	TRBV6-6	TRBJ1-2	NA	CASTSPTANYGYTF	TGTGCCAGCACGTCCCCGACAGCTAACTATGGCTACACCTTC
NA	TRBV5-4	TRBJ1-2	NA	CASSLPGGGIDGYTF	TGTGCCAGCAGCCTACCCGGGGGGGGTATCGATGGCTACACCTTC
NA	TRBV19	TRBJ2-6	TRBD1	CASSIGQGAPGANVLTF	TGTGCCAGTAGTATAGGACAGGGGGCGCCTGGGGCCAACGTCCTGACTTTC
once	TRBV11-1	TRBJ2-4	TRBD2	CASSPREGRAKNIQYF	TGTGCCAGCAGCCCCAGGGAGGGGAGAGCCAAAAACATTCAGTACTTC
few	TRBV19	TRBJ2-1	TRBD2	CASGRESSYNEQFF	TGTGCCTCTGGGCGGGAGAGCTCCTACAATGAGCAGTTCTTC
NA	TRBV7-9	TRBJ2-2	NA	CASRRAQGYTGELFF	TGTGCCAGCAGGCGGGCTCAGGGGTACACCGGGGAGCTGTTTTTT
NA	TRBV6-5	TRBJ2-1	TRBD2	CASSPTSGPYNEQFF	TGTGCCAGCAGCCCGACTAGCGGGCCCTACAATGAGCAGTTCTTC
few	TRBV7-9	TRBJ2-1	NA	CASSSRGRAGTIEQFF	TGTGCCAGCAGCTCCCGGGGCCGGGCCGGAACAATTGAGCAGTTCTTC
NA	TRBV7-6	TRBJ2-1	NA	CASSLARGNEQFF	TGTGCCAGCAGCTTAGCCCGAGGGAATGAGCAGTTCTTC
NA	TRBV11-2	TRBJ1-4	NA	CASSLAVFGTTNEKLFF	TGTGCCAGCAGCTTAGCGGTGTTTGGTACAACTAATGAAAAACTGTTTTTT
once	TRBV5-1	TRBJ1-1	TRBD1	CASSFGTTGEGTEAFF	TGCGCCAGCAGCTTTGGAACCACAGGGGAGGGCACTGAAGCTTTCTTT
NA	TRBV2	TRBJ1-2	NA	CASSRDNLYGYTF	TGTGCCAGCAGTCGGGACAACCTTTATGGCTACACCTTC
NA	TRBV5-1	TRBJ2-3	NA	CASTNFRETQYF	TGCGCCAGCACCAATTTTAGAGAGACGCAGTATTTT
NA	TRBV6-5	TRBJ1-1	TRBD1	CASRKTGGNTEAFF	TGTGCCAGCAGGAAGACAGGGGGGAACACTGAAGCTTTCTTT
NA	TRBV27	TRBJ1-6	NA	CASSLGFRAGQNSPLHF	TGTGCCAGCAGTTTAGGCTTTAGGGCAGGGCAGAATTCACCCCTCCACTTT